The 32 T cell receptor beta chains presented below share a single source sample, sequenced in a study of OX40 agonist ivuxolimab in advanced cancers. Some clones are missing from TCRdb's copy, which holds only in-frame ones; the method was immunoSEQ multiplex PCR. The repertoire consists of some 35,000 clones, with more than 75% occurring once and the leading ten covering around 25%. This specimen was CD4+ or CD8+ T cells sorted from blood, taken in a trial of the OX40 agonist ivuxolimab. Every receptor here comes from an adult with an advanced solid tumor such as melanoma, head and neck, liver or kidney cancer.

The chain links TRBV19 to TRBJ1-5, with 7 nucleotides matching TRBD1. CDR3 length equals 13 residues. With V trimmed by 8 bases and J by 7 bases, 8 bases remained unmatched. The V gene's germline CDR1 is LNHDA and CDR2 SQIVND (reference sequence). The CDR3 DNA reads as TGTGCCAGTTCTCACAGGGGTAACCAGCCCCAGCATTTT. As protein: CASSHRGNQPQHF. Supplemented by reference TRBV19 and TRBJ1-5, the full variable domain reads DGGITQSPKYLFRKEGQNVTLSCEQNLNHDAMYWYRQDPGQGLRLIYYSQIVNDFQKGDIAEGYSVSREKKESFPLTVTSAQKNPTAFYLCASSHRGNQPQHFGDGTRLSIL.

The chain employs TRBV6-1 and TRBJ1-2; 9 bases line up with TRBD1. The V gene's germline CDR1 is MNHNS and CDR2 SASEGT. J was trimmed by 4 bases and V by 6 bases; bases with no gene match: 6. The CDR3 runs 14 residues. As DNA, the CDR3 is TGTGCCAGCAGCCAAGGGACAGGGACCTATGGCTACACCTTC. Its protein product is CASSQGTGTYGYTF.

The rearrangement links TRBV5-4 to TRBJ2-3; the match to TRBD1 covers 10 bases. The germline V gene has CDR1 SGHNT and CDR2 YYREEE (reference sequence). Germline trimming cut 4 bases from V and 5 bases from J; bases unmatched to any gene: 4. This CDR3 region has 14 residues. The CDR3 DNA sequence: TGTGCCAGCAGCCCGGACAGGGGGATAGATACGCAGTATTTT. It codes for CASSPDRGIDTQYF. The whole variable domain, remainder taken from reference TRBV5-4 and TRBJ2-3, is ETGVTQSPTHLIKTRGQQVTLRCSSQSGHNTVSWYQQALGQGPQFIFQYYREEENGRGNFPPRFSGLQFPNYSSELNVNALELDDSALYLCASSPDRGIDTQYFGPGTRLTVL.

The CDR3 spells CASSFGQGITFNYGYTF. DNA of the CDR3: TGTGCCAGCAGTTTTGGACAGGGTATAACCTTTAACTATGGCTACACCTTC. This sequence joins TRBV9 and TRBJ1-2, with TRBD1 matching over 8 bases. This CDR3 is built from 17 residues. V shed 5 bases, J shed 1 base, and the junction held 13 bases outside the gene matches. CDR1 and CDR2 (germline): SGDLS, YYNGEE.

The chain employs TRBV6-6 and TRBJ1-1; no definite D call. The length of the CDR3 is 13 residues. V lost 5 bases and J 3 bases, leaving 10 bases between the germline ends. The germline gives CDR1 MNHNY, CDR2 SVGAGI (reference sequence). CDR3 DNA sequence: TGTGCCAGCAGTGGGCGGGTAGACACTGAAGCTTTCTTT. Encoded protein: CASSGRVDTEAFF.

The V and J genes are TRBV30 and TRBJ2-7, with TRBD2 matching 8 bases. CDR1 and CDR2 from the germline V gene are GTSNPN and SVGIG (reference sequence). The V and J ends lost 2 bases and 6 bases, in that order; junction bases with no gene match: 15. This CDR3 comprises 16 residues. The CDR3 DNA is TGTGCCTGGAGTCCGCCCCAGCGGGGGTTCCTCCGCGAGCAGTACTTC. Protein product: CAWSPPQRGFLREQYF.

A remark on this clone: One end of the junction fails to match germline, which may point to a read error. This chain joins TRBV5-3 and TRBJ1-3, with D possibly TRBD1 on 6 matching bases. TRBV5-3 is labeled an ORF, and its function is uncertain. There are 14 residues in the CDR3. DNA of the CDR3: TGTGCCAGCAGCTTGGCAGGGGCCGGAAACACCATATATTTT. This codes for CASSLAGAGNTIYF.

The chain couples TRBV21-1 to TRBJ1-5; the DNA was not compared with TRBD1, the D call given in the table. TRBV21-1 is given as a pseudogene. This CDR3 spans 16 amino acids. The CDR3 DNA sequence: TGTGCCAGCACCAGAGTTAAGGGGAATAGCAATCAGCCCCAGCATTTT. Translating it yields CASTRVKGNSNQPQHF.

CDR3 nucleotides: TGTGCCAGCAGCTTAGTCGGGACAGGGTATAGGGGCACTGAAGCTTTCTTT. Residues: CASSLVGTGYRGTEAFF. This chain joins TRBV7-2 and TRBJ1-1; 9 bases match TRBD1. Per germline, CDR1 SGHTA and CDR2 FQGNSA. The CDR3 has 17 residues. The V gene end was trimmed by 1 base and the J gene end by 4 bases; junction bases not matched to a gene: 10.

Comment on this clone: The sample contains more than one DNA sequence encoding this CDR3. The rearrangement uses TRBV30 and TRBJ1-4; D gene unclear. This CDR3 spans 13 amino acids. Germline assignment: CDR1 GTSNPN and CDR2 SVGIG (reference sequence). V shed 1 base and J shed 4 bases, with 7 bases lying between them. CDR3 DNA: TGTGCCTGGAGTGCACGAATTAATGAAAAACTGTTTTTT. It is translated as CAWSARINEKLFF.

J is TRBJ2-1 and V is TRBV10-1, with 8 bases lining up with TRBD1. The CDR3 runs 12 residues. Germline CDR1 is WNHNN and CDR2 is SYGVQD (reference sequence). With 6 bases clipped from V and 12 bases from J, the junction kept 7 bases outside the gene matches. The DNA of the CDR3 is TGCGCCAGCAGCGACACCGGGACAGGGCAGTTCTTC. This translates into CASSDTGTGQFF.

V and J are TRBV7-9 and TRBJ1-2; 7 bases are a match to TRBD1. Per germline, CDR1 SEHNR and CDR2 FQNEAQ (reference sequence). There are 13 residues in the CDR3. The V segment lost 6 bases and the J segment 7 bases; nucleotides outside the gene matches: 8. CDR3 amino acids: CASSRTGLSGYTF. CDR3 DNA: TGTGCCAGCAGTCGGACAGGTCTGAGTGGCTACACCTTC.

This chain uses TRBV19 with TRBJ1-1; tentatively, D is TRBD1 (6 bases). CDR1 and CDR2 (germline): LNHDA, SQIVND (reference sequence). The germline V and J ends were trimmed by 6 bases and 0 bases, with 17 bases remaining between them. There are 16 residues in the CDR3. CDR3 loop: CASRRATGNMNTEAFF. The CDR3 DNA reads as TGTGCCAGTAGAAGAGCAACAGGGAACATGAACACTGAAGCTTTCTTT.

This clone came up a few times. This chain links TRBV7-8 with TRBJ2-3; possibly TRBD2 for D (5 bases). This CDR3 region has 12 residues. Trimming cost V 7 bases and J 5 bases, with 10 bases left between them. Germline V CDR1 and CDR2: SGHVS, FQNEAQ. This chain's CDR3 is CASTPGKDTQYF. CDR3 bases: TGTGCCAGCACCCCGGGAAAAGATACGCAGTATTTT.

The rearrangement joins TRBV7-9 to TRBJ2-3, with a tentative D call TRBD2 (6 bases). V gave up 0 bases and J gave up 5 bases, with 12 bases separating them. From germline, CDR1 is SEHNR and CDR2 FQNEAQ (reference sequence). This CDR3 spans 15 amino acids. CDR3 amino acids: CASSLAGTRRDTQYF. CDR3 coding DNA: TGTGCCAGCAGCTTAGCGGGGACTCGACGAGATACGCAGTATTTT.

The CDR3 nucleotides read TGTGCCAGCAGCGCAGGGGTTTCTAATGAAAAACTGTTTTTT. Encoded protein: CASSAGVSNEKLFF. The chain uses TRBV9 and TRBJ1-4, with D possibly TRBD1 on 6 matching bases. V was clipped by 3 bases and J by 3 bases, with 9 bases between them. Germline V gene lookup returns CDR1 SGDLS and CDR2 YYNGEE. CDR3 length: 14 amino acids.

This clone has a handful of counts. The CDR3 region is CASSLKGFSGNTIYF. CDR3 DNA sequence: TGTGCCAGCAGCTTAAAGGGTTTCTCTGGAAACACCATATATTTT. The genes are TRBV7-8 and TRBJ1-3, with no clear D. The CDR3 runs to 15 residues. V lost 2 bases and J lost 0, with 8 bases in between. Germline V gives CDR1 SGHVS, CDR2 FQNEAQ.

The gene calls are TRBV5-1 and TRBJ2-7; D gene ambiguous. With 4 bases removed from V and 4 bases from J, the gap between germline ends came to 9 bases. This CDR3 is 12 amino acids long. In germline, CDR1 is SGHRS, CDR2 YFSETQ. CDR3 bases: TGCGCCAGCAGCGCGGACGGTTACGAGCAGTACTTC. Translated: CASSADGYEQYF.

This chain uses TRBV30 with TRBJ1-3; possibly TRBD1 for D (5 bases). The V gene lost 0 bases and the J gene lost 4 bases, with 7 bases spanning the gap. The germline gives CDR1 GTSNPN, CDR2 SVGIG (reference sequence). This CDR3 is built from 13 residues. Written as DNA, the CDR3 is TGTGCCTGGAGTGTAGGGGTGGGAAACACCATATATTTT. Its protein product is CAWSVGVGNTIYF.

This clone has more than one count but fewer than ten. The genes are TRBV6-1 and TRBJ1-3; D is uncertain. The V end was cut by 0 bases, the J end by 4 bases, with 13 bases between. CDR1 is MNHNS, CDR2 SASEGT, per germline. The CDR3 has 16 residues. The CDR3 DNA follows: TGTGCCAGCAGTGAAGCTAGGAATCGGTGGGGAAACACCATATATTTT. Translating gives CASSEARNRWGNTIYF.

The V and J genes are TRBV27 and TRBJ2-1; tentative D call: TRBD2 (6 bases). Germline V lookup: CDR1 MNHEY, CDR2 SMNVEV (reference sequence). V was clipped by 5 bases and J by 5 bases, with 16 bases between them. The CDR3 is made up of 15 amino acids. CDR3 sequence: CASSPDRRRDNEQFF. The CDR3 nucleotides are TGTGCCAGCAGTCCCGACCGGAGGAGGGACAATGAGCAGTTCTTC.

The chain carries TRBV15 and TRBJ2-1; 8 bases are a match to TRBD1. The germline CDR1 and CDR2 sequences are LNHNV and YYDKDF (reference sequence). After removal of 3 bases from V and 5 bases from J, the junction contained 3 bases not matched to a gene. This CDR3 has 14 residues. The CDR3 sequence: CATSRDRVDNEQFF. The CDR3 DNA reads TGTGCCACCAGCAGGGACAGGGTGGACAATGAGCAGTTCTTC.

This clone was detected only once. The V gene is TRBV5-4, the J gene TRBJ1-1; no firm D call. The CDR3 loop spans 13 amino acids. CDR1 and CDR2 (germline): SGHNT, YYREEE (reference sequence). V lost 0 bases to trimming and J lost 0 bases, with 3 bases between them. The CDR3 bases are TGTGCCAGCAGCTTGGCCGTGAACACTGAAGCTTTCTTT. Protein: CASSLAVNTEAFF.

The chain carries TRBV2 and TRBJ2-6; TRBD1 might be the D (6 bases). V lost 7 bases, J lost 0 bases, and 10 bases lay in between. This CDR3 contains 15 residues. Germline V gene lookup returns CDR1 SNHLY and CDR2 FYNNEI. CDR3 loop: CASTGDISGANVLTF. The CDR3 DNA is TGTGCCAGCACTGGGGACATCTCTGGGGCCAACGTCCTGACTTTC.

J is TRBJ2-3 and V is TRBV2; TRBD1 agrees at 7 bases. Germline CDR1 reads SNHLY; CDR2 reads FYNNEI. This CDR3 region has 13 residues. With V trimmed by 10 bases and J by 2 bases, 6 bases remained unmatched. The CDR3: CATARGTTDTQYF. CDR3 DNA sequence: TGTGCCACTGCCAGGGGGACCACAGATACGCAGTATTTT.

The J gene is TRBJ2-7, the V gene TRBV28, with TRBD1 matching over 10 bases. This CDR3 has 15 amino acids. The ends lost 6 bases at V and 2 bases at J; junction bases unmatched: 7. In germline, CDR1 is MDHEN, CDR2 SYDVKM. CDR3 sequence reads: CASRDRGSWTYEQYF. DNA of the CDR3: TGTGCCAGCAGGGACAGGGGGTCTTGGACCTACGAGCAGTACTTC.

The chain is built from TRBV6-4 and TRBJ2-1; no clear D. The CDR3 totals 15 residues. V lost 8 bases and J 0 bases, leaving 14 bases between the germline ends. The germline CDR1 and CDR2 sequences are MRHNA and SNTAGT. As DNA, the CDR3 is TGTGCCAGCTCCCCGACCGCGAGCTCCTACAATGAGCAGTTCTTC. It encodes CASSPTASSYNEQFF.

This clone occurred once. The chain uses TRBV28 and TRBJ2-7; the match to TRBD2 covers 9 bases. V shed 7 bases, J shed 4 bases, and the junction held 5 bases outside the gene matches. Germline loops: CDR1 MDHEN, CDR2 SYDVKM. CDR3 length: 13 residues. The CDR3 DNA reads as TGTGCCAGCATTCCTAGCGGGGAGTACGAGCAGTACTTC. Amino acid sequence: CASIPSGEYEQYF.

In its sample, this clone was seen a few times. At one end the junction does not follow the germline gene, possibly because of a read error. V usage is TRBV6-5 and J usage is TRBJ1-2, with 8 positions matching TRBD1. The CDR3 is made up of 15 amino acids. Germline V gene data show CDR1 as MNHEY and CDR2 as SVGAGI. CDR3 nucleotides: TGTGCCAGCAGTTCCAGAGGGGGGGGACAGGCTGGCGACACCTTC. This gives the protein CASSSRGGGQAGDTF.

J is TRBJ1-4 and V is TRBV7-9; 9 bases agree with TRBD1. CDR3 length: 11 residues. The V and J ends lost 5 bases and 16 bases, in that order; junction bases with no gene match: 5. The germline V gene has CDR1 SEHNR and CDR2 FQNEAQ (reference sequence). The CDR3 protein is CASSDGDREFF. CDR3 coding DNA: TGTGCCAGCAGCGACGGGGACAGGGAGTTTTTT.

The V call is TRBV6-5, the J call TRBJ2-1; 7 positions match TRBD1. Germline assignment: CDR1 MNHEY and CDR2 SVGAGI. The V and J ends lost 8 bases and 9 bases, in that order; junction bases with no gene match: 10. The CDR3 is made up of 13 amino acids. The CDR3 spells CASGQRAGGEQFF. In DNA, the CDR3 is TGTGCCAGCGGACAGAGGGCAGGGGGTGAGCAGTTCTTC.

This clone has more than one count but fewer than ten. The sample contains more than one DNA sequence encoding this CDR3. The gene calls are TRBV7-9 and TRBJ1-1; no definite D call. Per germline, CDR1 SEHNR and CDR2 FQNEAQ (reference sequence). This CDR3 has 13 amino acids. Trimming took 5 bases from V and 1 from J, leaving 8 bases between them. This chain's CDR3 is CASSVDGNTEAFF. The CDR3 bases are TGTGCCAGCAGCGTTGACGGGAACACTGAAGCTTTCTTT.